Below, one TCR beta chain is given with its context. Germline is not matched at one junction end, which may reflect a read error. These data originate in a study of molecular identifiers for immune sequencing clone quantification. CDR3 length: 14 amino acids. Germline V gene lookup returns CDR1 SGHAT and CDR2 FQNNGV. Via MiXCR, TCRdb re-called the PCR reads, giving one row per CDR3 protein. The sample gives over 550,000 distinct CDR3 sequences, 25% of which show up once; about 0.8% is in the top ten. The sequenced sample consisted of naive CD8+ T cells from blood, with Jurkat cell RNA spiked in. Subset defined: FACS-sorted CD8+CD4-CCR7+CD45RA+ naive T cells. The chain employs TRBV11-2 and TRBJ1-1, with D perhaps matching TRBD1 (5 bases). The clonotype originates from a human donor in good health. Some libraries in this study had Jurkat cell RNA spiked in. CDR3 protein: CASSKTGMNAEAFF. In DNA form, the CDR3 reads TGTGCCAGCAGCAAAACAGGCATGAACGCTGAAGCTTTCTTT.